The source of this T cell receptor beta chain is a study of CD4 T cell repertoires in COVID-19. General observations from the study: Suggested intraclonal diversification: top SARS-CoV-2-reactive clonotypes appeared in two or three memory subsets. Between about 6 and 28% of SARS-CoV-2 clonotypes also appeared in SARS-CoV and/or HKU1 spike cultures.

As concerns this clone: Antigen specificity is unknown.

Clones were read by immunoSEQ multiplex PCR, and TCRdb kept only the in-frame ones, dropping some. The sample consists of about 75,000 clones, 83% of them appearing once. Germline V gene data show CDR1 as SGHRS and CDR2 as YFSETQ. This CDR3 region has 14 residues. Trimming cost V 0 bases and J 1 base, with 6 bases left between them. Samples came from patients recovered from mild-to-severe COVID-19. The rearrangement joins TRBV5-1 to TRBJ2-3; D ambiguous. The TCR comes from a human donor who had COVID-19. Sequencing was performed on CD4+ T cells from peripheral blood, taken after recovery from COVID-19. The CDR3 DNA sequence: TGCGCCAGCAGCTTGGATCAGGGCACAGATACGCAGTATTTT. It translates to CASSLDQGTDTQYF.